This TCR beta chain is from a study of cytomegalovirus exposure and HLA in healthy donors. Overall study context: Within an early data release were about 90 million unique TCRs drawn from HLA-typed donors.

Germline assignment: CDR1 MNHEY and CDR2 SMNVEV (reference sequence). The CDR3 is made up of 13 amino acids. V shed 4 bases and J shed 1 base, with 7 bases lying between them. Primers included in the PCR were 60 Vbeta and 13 Jbeta primers. Clones were read by immunoSEQ multiplex PCR, and TCRdb kept only the in-frame ones, dropping some. This sample carries roughly 140,000 clones, about 80% of them seen once, and the ten largest clones take about 7.1%. This clone has a single count. The source of this sequence is a woman aged 45 to 65 in good health and CMV-seropositive. The material sequenced was PBMCs. The chain has TRBV27 and TRBJ2-5; D is unclear. DNA of the CDR3: TGTGCCAGCAGTTCCCTATCCCAAGAGACCCAGTACTTC. Translated, it gives CASSSLSQETQYF.